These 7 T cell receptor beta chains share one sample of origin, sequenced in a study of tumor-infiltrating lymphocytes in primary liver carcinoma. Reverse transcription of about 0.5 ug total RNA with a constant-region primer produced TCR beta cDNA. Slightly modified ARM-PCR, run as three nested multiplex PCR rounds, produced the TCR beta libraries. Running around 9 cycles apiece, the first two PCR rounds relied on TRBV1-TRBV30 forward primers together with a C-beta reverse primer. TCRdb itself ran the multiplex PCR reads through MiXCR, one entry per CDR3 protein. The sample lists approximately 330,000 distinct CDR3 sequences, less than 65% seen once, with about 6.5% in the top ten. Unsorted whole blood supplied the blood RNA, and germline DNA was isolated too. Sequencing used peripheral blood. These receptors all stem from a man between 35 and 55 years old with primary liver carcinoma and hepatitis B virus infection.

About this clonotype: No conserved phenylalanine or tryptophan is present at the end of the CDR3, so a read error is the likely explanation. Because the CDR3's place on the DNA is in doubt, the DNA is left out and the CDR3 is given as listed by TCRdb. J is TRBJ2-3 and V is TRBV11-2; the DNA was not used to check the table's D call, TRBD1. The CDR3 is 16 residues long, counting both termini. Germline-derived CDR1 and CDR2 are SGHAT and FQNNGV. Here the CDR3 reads CASSPSTGRSTDTQYY.

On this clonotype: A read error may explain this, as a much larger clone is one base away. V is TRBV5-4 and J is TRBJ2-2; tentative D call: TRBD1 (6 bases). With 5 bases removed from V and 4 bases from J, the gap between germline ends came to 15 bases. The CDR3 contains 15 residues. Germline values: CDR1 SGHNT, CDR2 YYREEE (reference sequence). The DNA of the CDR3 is TGTGCCAGCAGTCAGGACAGTCAGGCCACCGGGGAGCTGTTTTTT. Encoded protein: CASSQDSQATGELFF. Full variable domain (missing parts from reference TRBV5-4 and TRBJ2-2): ETGVTQSPTHLIKTRGQQVTLRCSSQSGHNTVSWYQQALGQGPQFIFQYYREEENGRGNFPPRFSGLQFPNYSSELNVNALELDDSALYLCASSQDSQATGELFFGEGSRLTVL.

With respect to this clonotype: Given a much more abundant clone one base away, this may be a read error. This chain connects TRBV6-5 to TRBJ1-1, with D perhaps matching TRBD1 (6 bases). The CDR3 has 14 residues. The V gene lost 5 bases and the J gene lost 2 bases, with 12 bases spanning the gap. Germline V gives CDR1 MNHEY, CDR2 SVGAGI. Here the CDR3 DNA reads TGTGCCAGCAGTCGAACAGGGAGCAACACTGAAGCTTTCTTT. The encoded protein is CASSRTGSNTEAFF.

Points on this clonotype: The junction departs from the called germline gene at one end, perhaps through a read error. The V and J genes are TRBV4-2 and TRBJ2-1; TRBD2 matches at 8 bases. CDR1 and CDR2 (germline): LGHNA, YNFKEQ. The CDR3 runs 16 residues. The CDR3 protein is CASTQLNGRADNEQFF. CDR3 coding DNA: TGTGCCAGCACCCAACTTAACGGGAGGGCCGACAATGAGCAGTTCTTT.

In DNA form, the CDR3 reads TGCGCCAACAAGGGGGCCCCTAACTATGGCTACACCTTC. It specifies CANKGAPNYGYTF. This sequence joins TRBV5-1 and TRBJ1-2; 7 bases map to TRBD1. The CDR3 is 13 amino acids. Germline values: CDR1 SGHRS, CDR2 YFSETQ. Trimming at V came to 9 bases and at J to 0 bases, leaving 5 bases not matched to a gene.

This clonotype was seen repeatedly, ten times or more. The CDR3 spells CASSYWGLEYF. The CDR3 bases are TGTGCCAGCAGTTACTGGGGGCTGGAGTACTTC. The rearrangement uses TRBV6-5 and TRBJ2-5; TRBD1 is a possible D gene (6 bases). The V gene lost 1 base and the J gene lost 12 bases, with 9 bases spanning the gap. Germline lookup yields CDR1 MNHEY and CDR2 SVGAGI. The CDR3 is 11 amino acids.

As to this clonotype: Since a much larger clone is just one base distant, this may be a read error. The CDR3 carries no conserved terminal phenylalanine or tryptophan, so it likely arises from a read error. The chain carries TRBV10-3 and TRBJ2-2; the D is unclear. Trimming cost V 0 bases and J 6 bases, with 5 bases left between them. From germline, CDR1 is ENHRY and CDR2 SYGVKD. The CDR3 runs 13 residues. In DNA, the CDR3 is TGTGCCATCAGTGAGTCTCGGCCCGGGGAGCTGTTTGTT. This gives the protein CAISESRPGELFV.